The entry that follows covers one T cell receptor (beta chain) sequence. These data come from a study of blood T cell repertoires in COVID-19. Cohort allocation depended upon clinical history that participants reported. Two negative PCRs, clearance, or symptom resolution were required of recovered Cohort 3 donors. Data came from immunoSEQ multiplex PCR; TCRdb stores just in-frame clones and leaves some out. Here the sample spans 250,000 to 350,000 clones, about 90% being singletons. The CDR3 has 14 residues. CDR1 is MNHEY, CDR2 SMNVEV, per germline (reference sequence). V was trimmed by 2 bases and J by 6 bases, leaving 13 bases between them.

The origin of this receptor is a woman in her 30s who had recovered from COVID-19. The V call is TRBV27, the J call TRBJ1-2, with D hard to call. The sample taken for sequencing was PBMCs or T cells enriched from blood (not recorded which). The CDR3 protein is CASSLEGRVDGYTF. The CDR3 DNA follows: TGTGCCAGCAGTTTAGAGGGCCGAGTTGATGGCTACACCTTC.